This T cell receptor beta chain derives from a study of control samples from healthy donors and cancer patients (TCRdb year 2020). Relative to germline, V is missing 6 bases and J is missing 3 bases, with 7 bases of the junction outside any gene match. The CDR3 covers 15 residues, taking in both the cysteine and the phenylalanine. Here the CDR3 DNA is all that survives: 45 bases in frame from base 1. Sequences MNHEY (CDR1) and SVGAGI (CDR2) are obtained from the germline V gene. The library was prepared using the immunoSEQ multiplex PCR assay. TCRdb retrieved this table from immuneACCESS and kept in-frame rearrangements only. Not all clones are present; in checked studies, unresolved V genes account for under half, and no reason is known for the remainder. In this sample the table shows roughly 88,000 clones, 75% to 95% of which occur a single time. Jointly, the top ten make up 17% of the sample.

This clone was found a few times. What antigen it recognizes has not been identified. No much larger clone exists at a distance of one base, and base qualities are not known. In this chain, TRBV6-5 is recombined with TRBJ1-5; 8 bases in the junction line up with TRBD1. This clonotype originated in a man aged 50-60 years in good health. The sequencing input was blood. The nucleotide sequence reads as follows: TGTGCCAGCAGCCTCGACAGGGGTAACAATCAGCCCCAGCATTTT. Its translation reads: CASSLDRGNNQPQHF.